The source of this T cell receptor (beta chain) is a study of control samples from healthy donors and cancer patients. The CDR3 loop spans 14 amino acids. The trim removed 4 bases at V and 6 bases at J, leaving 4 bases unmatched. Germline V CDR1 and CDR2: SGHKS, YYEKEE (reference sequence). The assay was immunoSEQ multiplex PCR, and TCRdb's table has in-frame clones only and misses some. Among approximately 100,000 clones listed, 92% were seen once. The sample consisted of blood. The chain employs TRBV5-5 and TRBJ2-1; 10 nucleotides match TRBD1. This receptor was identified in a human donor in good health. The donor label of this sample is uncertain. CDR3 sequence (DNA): TGTGCCAGCAGCCATGGGACAGGGGTCAATGAGCAGTTCTTC. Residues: CASSHGTGVNEQFF. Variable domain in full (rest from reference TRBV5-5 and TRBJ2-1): DAGVTQSPTHLIKTRGQQVTLRCSPISGHKSVSWYQQVLGQGPQFIFQYYEKEERGRGNFPDRFSARQFPNYSSELNVNALLLGDSALYLCASSHGTGVNEQFFGPGTRLTVL.